The source of this TCR beta chain is a study of T cell responses to AZD1222 COVID-19 vaccine. General study points: Most donors were white British, females outnumbered males, and clonal diversity was possibly underestimated. Unmutated variant regions reportedly attract nearly half of all spike-specific TCRs.

The method was immunoSEQ multiplex PCR; TCRdb's version includes in-frame clones alone and lacks a portion of them. The table has about 130,000 clones, 90% to 95% seen once; the top ten hold approximately 7%. Regarding this clone: What it recognizes is unknown.

Trimming took off 4 bases at V and 4 bases at J, with 11 bases between the two ends. CDR3 length: 13 amino acids. The germline V gene has CDR1 GTSNPN and CDR2 SVGIG (reference sequence). This TCR was recovered from an adult who received the AZD1222 COVID-19 vaccine. This specimen was peripheral blood, taken 28 days after the second AZD1222 dose. This rearrangement joins TRBV30 to TRBJ2-1, with a weak D call TRBD2 (5 bases). The CDR3 loop is CAWNPSLYNEQFF. Written as DNA, the CDR3 is TGTGCCTGGAATCCTAGCTTATACAATGAGCAGTTCTTC.